This T cell receptor (beta chain) stems from a study of T cells in Graves' hyperthyroidism and ophthalmopathy. Study-level background: Peripheral blood was collected at initial diagnosis, before any treatment.

Trimming at V came to 8 bases and at J to 7 bases, leaving 8 bases not matched to a gene. The CDR3 has 13 residues. The V gene's germline CDR1 is MNHEY and CDR2 SVGEGT. TCR beta CDR3 region amplification was performed from RNA transcripts. The HTBI primer set was used in a first-round RT-PCR of the TCR CDR3. TCRdb ran MiXCR on the multiplex PCR reads and lists one entry per CDR3 protein. The table includes about 350,000 distinct CDR3 sequences, roughly 20% detected once. Any patient presenting with uncontrolled infection, other autoimmune disease, pregnancy or lactation was left out. This clonotype was seen repeatedly, ten times or more.

The TCR sequence derives from a woman aged 40-49 years with Graves' ophthalmopathy. The chain uses TRBV6-2 or TRBV6-3 and TRBJ2-5, with 9 positions matching TRBD2. The sample was blood. The CDR3 loop is CASVAGGRGTQYF. The CDR3 nucleotides are TGTGCCAGCGTGGCGGGAGGGAGGGGGACCCAGTACTTC.